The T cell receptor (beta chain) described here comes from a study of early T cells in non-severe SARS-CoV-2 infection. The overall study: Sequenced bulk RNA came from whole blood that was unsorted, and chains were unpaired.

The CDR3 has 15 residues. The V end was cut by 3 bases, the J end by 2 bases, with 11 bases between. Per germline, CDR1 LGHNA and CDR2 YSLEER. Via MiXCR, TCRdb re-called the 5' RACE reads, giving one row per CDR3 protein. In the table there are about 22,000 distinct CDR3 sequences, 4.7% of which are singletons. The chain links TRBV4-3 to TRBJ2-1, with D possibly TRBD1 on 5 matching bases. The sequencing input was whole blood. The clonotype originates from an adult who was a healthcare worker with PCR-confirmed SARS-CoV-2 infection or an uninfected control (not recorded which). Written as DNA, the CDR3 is TGCGCCAGCAGCCATACAGGTATTACCTACAATGAGCAGTTCTTC. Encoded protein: CASSHTGITYNEQFF.